Described below is a single T cell receptor (beta chain) sequence and its context. This entry comes from a study of sequential checkpoint blockade in melanoma. Using immunoSEQ multiplex PCR, the repertoire was profiled, and TCRdb retains in-frame clones only, with some absent. The sample carries 20,000 to 25,000 clones, approximately 81% recorded once. Indicated treatment: randomized to nivolumab then ipilimumab (arm A) or the reverse (arm B). Sorted cells were live CD3+CD8+, lacking CD19 and CD56, from PBMCs. From germline, CDR1 is MNHEY and CDR2 SVGAGI. The CDR3 covers 15 residues. Trimming removed 4 bases at V and 0 bases at J, with 13 bases between.

Source: CD8+ T cells sorted from blood (inferred from file names), taken from a patient given nivolumab and ipilimumab in sequence. This TCR came from a human donor with melanoma. V and J are TRBV6-5 and TRBJ2-7, with D tentatively TRBD2 (5 bases). CDR3 protein: CASSSLVGSSYEQYF. The CDR3 region has the DNA TGTGCCAGCAGTTCCCTCGTGGGGAGCTCCTACGAGCAGTACTTC.